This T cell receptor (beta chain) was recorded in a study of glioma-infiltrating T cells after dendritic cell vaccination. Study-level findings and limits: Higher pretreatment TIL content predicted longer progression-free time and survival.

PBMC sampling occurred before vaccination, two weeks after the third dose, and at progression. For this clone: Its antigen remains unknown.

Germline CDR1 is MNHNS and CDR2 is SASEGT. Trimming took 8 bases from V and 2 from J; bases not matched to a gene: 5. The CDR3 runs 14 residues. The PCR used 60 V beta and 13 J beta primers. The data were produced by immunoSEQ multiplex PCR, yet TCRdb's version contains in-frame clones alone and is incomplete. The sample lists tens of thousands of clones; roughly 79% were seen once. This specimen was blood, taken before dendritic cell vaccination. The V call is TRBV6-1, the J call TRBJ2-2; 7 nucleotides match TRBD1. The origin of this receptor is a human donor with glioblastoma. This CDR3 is CASSGQLNTGELFF. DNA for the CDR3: TGTGCCAGCTCGGGACAGCTCAACACCGGGGAGCTGTTTTTT.